This T cell receptor (beta chain) was captured by sequencing in a study of T cell changes during pregnancy in multiple sclerosis. Assay used: immunoSEQ multiplex PCR; TCRdb lists only in-frame clones, some missing. The profile shows 40,000 to 60,000 clones, 85% to 95% of them singletons. This CDR3 comprises 16 residues. The germline gives CDR1 SGHNT, CDR2 YYREEE (reference sequence). J gave up 3 bases and V 4 bases, and 11 bases lay outside the gene matches. The source material was CD4+ T cells from peripheral blood mononuclear cells, sampled in the third trimester of pregnancy. This TCR was sampled from a female donor with multiple sclerosis, enrolled in a pregnancy study. The chain combines TRBV5-4 with TRBJ2-7; 9 bases map to TRBD1. The CDR3 spells CASSPGGTGLHYEQYF. The CDR3 DNA follows: TGTGCCAGCAGCCCAGGGGGGACAGGGCTCCACTACGAGCAGTACTTC.